What follows describes a single T cell receptor beta chain. The antigen is undetermined. This could be a read error, since a much larger clone is one nucleotide away. Germline values: CDR1 KGHDR, CDR2 SFDVKD. The CDR3 is 14 residues long. V dropped 4 bases and J dropped 7 bases, with 13 bases sitting between them. The data stem from a study of tumor and adjacent non-tumor tissue in lung cancer. Study at large: Samples averaged about 4.17 million productive TCRbeta reads each. Study findings and constraints: In normal lung, the top 100 clones were significantly more dominant than in tumor.

TCRbeta libraries were built with three rounds of nested PCR, modified from ARM-PCR. MiXCR, run by TCRdb on the multiplex PCR reads, gives a single entry per CDR3 protein. Counted here are 60,000 to 80,000 distinct CDR3 sequences, about two thirds occurring once; the ten biggest clones make up about 30%. The template was RNA from unsorted bulk tissue. More than 3 cm separated this lung sample from the edge of the tumor. This receptor was obtained from a woman aged 45-65 years with non-small cell lung cancer. Sequencing was carried out using distant non-tumor lung tissue. The genes are TRBV24-1 and TRBJ1-5; D gene uncertain. The CDR3 region has the DNA TGTGCCACCAGTGACGAGCGGATTGGCCAGCCCCAGCATTTT. Residues: CATSDERIGQPQHF.